Following are 7 T cell receptor beta chains from one sample sequenced in a study of blood T cells in healthy people across ages. Through a sample-barcoded 5' primer and a J-beta primer mix, a second PCR was run for about 6 to 11 cycles. Each CDR3 protein is one row after TCRdb ran MiXCR on the 5' RACE reads. The sample consists of fewer than 900,000 distinct CDR3 sequences, 49% of them appearing once. The sequenced material came from blood. These receptors were taken from a woman in her sixties or seventies in good health.

This clonotype was observed a handful of times. This rearrangement joins TRBV7-9 to TRBJ1-2, with D tentatively TRBD1 (6 bases). The germline gives CDR1 SEHNR, CDR2 FQNEAQ (reference sequence). CDR3 length equals 15 residues. Trimming removed 5 bases at V and 3 bases at J, with 16 bases between. The CDR3 spells CASSPAGGEDYGYTF. In nucleotides, the CDR3 is TGTGCCAGCAGCCCCGCGGGGGGCGAGGACTATGGCTACACCTTC.

The chain links TRBV4-2 to TRBJ1-1; D ambiguous. Germline assignment: CDR1 LGHNA and CDR2 YNFKEQ. The CDR3 spans 14 residues. The V end lost 4 bases, the J end lost 3 bases, and 12 bases lay between the germline ends. The CDR3 loop reads CASSPIDKDTEAFF. CDR3 DNA: TGTGCCAGCAGCCCCATCGACAAAGACACTGAAGCTTTCTTT.

The gene calls are TRBV5-1 and TRBJ2-1, with 15 nucleotides matching TRBD2. In germline, CDR1 is SGHRS, CDR2 YFSETQ. J was trimmed by 9 bases and V by 3 bases; bases with no gene match: 10. The CDR3 is 17 residues long. In nucleotides, the CDR3 is TGCGCCAGCAGCTCCGGACTAGCGGGAGGGCTTGAGCTTGAGCAGTTCTTC. This translates into CASSSGLAGGLELEQFF.

The rearrangement uses TRBV20-1 and TRBJ1-5; perhaps TRBD1 as D (5 bases). Trimming pared 6 bases from V and 2 bases from J, leaving 20 bases between. Germline-derived CDR1 and CDR2 are DFQATT and SNEGSKA (reference sequence). The CDR3 totals 16 residues. DNA for the CDR3: TGCAGTGCCGCGGACACCAGCCCAAGGGGCAATCAGCCCCAGCATTTT. Protein product: CSAADTSPRGNQPQHF.

V is TRBV4-3 and J is TRBJ1-5, with D perhaps TRBD1 (6 bases). CDR1 and CDR2 from the germline V gene are LGHNA and YSLEER. The CDR3 extends over 15 amino acids. Trimming shortened V by 2 bases and J by 4 bases, and 12 bases separated the two germline ends. CDR3 in amino acids: CASSQFWDTNQPQHF. The CDR3 DNA follows: TGCGCCAGCAGCCAATTTTGGGACACAAATCAGCCCCAGCATTTT.

The CDR3 DNA sequence: TGTGCCAGCTCACTCGGTAAGGACAGGTCTTCGCAGCCCCAGCATTTT. Translated: CASSLGKDRSSQPQHF. This sequence joins TRBV18 and TRBJ1-5; TRBD1 matches at 7 bases. Unmatched junction bases numbered 13, after V lost 4 bases and J lost 7 bases. This CDR3 spans 16 amino acids. CDR1 is KGHSH, CDR2 LQKENI, per germline.

This chain uses TRBV5-1 with TRBJ2-1; TRBD2 is a possible D gene (6 bases). The J call may be faulty, since TRBJ2-7 better matches the DNA end. The CDR3 has 13 residues. Per germline, CDR1 SGHRS and CDR2 YFSETQ. The CDR3 coding sequence is TGCGCCAGCTCGGAGGACTACTACAATGAGCAGTACTTC. Translation gives CASSEDYYNEQYF.